This T cell receptor beta chain was sequenced in a study of cytomegalovirus exposure and HLA in healthy donors. Overall study findings and caveats: Most of the TCR beta V segments (in an earlier analysis) were productive either about 90% or about 30% of the time.

PCR primers comprised 60 Vbeta and 13 Jbeta primers. The data were produced by immunoSEQ multiplex PCR, yet TCRdb's version contains in-frame clones alone and is incomplete. This table has about 94,000 clones, approximately 72% appearing once. On this clone: Its matching antigen is unknown.

Germline V gives CDR1 LGHNA, CDR2 YSLEER. The CDR3 totals 16 residues. V lost 2 bases to trimming and J lost 6 bases; unmatched junction nucleotides: 9. The chain links TRBV4-3 to TRBJ1-5; TRBD1 matches 8 bases. Sequencing input: PBMCs. This clonotype was obtained from a man aged 35 to 55 in good health and CMV-seropositive. The CDR3 is CASSQLLAGGRQPQHF. The CDR3 DNA sequence: TGCGCCAGCAGCCAACTATTAGCAGGGGGCCGTCAGCCCCAGCATTTT.